This passage covers 22 T cell receptor beta chains from one sample sequenced in a study of control samples from healthy donors and cancer patients. Using immunoSEQ multiplex PCR, the repertoire was profiled, and TCRdb retains in-frame clones only, with some absent. This table has about 120,000 clones, 80% to 90% appearing once. Sequencing was done on a sample of PBMCs. These receptors were collected from a woman aged 45-59 years with colorectal cancer.

The V and J genes are TRBV7-3 and TRBJ1-2; no definite D call. This CDR3 is built from 15 residues. The germline CDR1 and CDR2 sequences are SGHTA and FQGTGA. Trimming took off 1 base at V and 8 bases at J, with 17 bases between the two ends. CDR3 residues: CASSLRFDSRYGYTF. The CDR3 DNA reads TGTGCCAGCAGCTTAAGGTTCGACTCGCGTTACGGCTACACCTTC.

The chain recombines TRBV2 with TRBJ2-7; D gene unclear. V lost 1 base, J lost 9 bases, and 7 bases lay in between. This CDR3 has 11 amino acids. Germline lookup yields CDR1 SNHLY and CDR2 FYNNEI. The CDR3 DNA reads TGTGCCAGCAGTGAAGGGGAAACGCAGTACTTC. This sequence encodes CASSEGETQYF.

J is TRBJ2-5 and V is TRBV9; 9 positions agree with TRBD1. V shed 3 bases, J shed 5 bases, and the junction held 8 bases outside the gene matches. In germline, CDR1 is SGDLS, CDR2 YYNGEE. This CDR3 is 15 amino acids long. Here the CDR3 reads CASSATGTGHETQYF. In DNA form, the CDR3 reads TGTGCCAGCAGCGCGACCGGGACAGGGCATGAGACCCAGTACTTC. Based on the CDR3 plus reference TRBV9 and TRBJ2-5, the full variable domain is DSGVTQTPKHLITATGQRVTLRCSPRSGDLSVYWYQQSLDQGLQFLIQYYNGEERAKGNILERFSAQQFPDLHSELNLSSLELGDSALYFCASSATGTGHETQYFGPGTRLLVL.

This clone was counted between two and nine times. The CDR3 DNA sequence: TGTGCCAGCACCCTAGAGGGACAGTATGGCTACACCTTC. Translated, it gives CASTLEGQYGYTF. The rearrangement joins TRBV2 to TRBJ1-2; TRBD1 matches 7 bases. The germline gives CDR1 SNHLY, CDR2 FYNNEI. V lost 7 bases, J lost 5 bases, and 7 bases stayed unmatched. The CDR3 contains 13 residues.

The rearrangement joins TRBV12-3 or TRBV12-4 to TRBJ1-1; D possibly corresponds to TRBD1 (6 bases). V lost 5 bases, J lost 1 base, and 8 bases lay in between. This CDR3 has 13 residues. CDR3 sequence reads: CASSKDRNTEAFF. CDR3 bases: TGTGCCAGCAGTAAGGACAGGAACACTGAAGCTTTCTTT.

J is TRBJ2-1 and V is TRBV3-1 (or the pseudogene TRBV3-2), with D hard to call. Germline-derived CDR1 and CDR2 are LGHDT and YNNKEL (reference sequence). This CDR3 region has 16 residues. V dropped 0 bases and J dropped 2 bases, with 11 bases sitting between them. This chain's CDR3 is CASSQDWGETYNEQFF. Here the CDR3 DNA reads TGTGCCAGCAGCCAAGATTGGGGTGAAACCTACAATGAGCAGTTCTTC.

This clone was observed once. The CDR3 loop is CASSLRRASTDTQYF. Here the CDR3 DNA reads TGTGCCAGCAGCTTGCGGCGGGCGAGCACAGATACGCAGTATTTT. The chain links TRBV11-2 to TRBJ2-3; the D gene is possibly TRBD2 (5 bases). From germline, CDR1 is SGHAT and CDR2 FQNNGV. The CDR3 has 15 amino acids. Trimming removed 3 bases at V and 0 bases at J, with 10 bases between.

This clone showed up just once. The chain recombines TRBV14 with TRBJ2-7; 9 nucleotides line up with TRBD1. This CDR3 region has 13 residues. Trimming removed 2 bases from V and 5 bases from J; junction bases left unmatched: 1. Germline loops: CDR1 SGHDN, CDR2 FVKESK. The chain's CDR3 is CASSQTGGNEQYF. The DNA of the CDR3 is TGTGCCAGCAGCCAAACAGGGGGCAACGAGCAGTACTTC. Full variable domain (remainder filled in from reference TRBV14 and TRBJ2-7): EAGVTQFPSHSVIEKGQTVTLRCDPISGHDNLYWYRRVMGKEIKFLLHFVKESKQDESGMPNNRFLAERTGGTYSTLKVQPAELEDSGVYFCASSQTGGNEQYFGPGTRLTVT.

This clone was observed a few times. The chain employs TRBV19 and TRBJ2-5; D possibly matches TRBD1 or TRBD2 (6 bases each). The CDR3 consists of 14 residues. V was trimmed by 5 bases and J by 4 bases, leaving 14 bases between them. Germline values: CDR1 LNHDA, CDR2 SQIVND (reference sequence). The CDR3 DNA follows: TGTGCCAGTAGTCCCTGGGGGGCTGGAGAGACCCAGTACTTC. Translating it yields CASSPWGAGETQYF.

The chain couples TRBV9 to TRBJ2-5; D is possibly TRBD1 (6 bases). The V gene's germline CDR1 is SGDLS and CDR2 YYNGEE. Trimming pared 4 bases from V and 2 bases from J, leaving 21 bases between. This CDR3 is built from 17 residues. The CDR3 coding sequence is TGTGCCAGCAGCCCCCCGTATGGTGCAGGGGATCAAGAGACCCAGTACTTC. Amino acids: CASSPPYGAGDQETQYF.

The V and J genes are TRBV20-1 and TRBJ1-5; D perhaps matches TRBD1 (5 bases). Trimming stripped 3 bases from V and 7 bases from J, with 13 bases between. The CDR3 is made up of 13 amino acids. Germline V gene sequence: CDR1 DFQATT, CDR2 SNEGSKA (reference sequence). The CDR3 here is CSASGGVGQPQHF. CDR3 DNA sequence: TGCAGTGCTAGTGGGGGGGTAGGGCAGCCCCAGCATTTT.

The V and J genes are TRBV3-1 (or the pseudogene TRBV3-2) and TRBJ2-4; 9 bases are shared with TRBD2. Trimming removed 2 bases from V and 0 bases from J; junction bases left unmatched: 5. The CDR3 runs to 17 residues. The germline gives CDR1 LGHDT, CDR2 YNNKEL (reference sequence). The CDR3 loop is CASSQFLAGVAKNIQYF. The CDR3 nucleotides are TGTGCCAGCAGCCAATTTTTAGCGGGAGTAGCCAAAAACATTCAGTACTTC.

The chain recombines TRBV18 with TRBJ1-2, with D possibly matching TRBD1 (5 bases). CDR1 KGHSH and CDR2 LQKENI come from the germline V gene. This CDR3 contains 12 residues. Trimming cost V 3 bases and J 7 bases, with 9 bases left between them. The CDR3 spells CASSPETVGYTF. CDR3 in DNA: TGTGCCAGCTCACCGGAGACAGTTGGCTACACCTTC.

V gene TRBV6-6 combines with J gene TRBJ2-5, with D maybe TRBD2 (6 bases). V was shortened by 5 bases and J by 2 bases, with 12 bases between the two germline ends. The germline CDR1 and CDR2 sequences are MNHNY and SVGAGI (reference sequence). CDR3 length: 14 residues. The CDR3 loop reads CASSQDYSQETQYF. The CDR3 nucleotides are TGTGCCAGCAGTCAGGACTACAGTCAAGAGACCCAGTACTTC.

The chain recombines TRBV28 with TRBJ2-2; 9 bases line up with TRBD1. The germline V gene encodes CDR1 MDHEN and CDR2 SYDVKM. V lost 3 bases to trimming and J lost 7 bases; unmatched junction nucleotides: 6. The CDR3 spans 15 residues. The CDR3 DNA reads TGTGCCAGCAGTTTTTCGACAGGGGGGTTCGGGGAGCTGTTTTTT. This gives the protein CASSFSTGGFGELFF.

The chain employs TRBV30 and TRBJ1-2; maybe TRBD1 (5 bases). With 0 bases removed from V and 4 bases from J, the gap between germline ends came to 6 bases. Germline assignment: CDR1 GTSNPN and CDR2 SVGIG (reference sequence). CDR3 length: 12 amino acids. The CDR3 sequence: CAWSVQVYGYTF. The CDR3 DNA reads as TGTGCCTGGAGTGTACAGGTCTATGGCTACACCTTC. The full variable domain, completed using reference TRBV30 and TRBJ1-2, is SQTIHQWPATLVQPVGSPLSLECTVEGTSNPNLYWYRQAAGRGLQLLFYSVGIGQISSEVPQNLSASRPQDRQFILSSKKLLLSDSGFYLCAWSVQVYGYTFGSGTRLTVV.

This rearrangement joins TRBV11-2 to TRBJ1-1; D is unresolved. V gave up 6 bases and J gave up 10 bases, with 12 bases separating them. CDR1 is SGHAT and CDR2 is FQNNGV in the germline V gene. The length of the CDR3 is 11 residues. The CDR3 coding sequence is TGTGCCAGCAGTCAGTCCGCTGGAGCTTTCTTT. Translating it yields CASSQSAGAFF.

The chain is built from TRBV29-1 and TRBJ1-1; maybe TRBD1 (5 bases). Germline CDR1 reads SQVTM; CDR2 reads ANQGSEA. The V and J ends lost 7 bases and 1 base respectively, with 10 bases between them. CDR3 size: 12 residues. The CDR3 DNA reads TGCAGCGGGGGACGGGAGAACACTGAAGCTTTCTTT. Translated: CSGGRENTEAFF.

This chain joins TRBV7-8 and TRBJ1-3; D is ambiguous. Germline values: CDR1 SGHVS, CDR2 FQNEAQ. The CDR3 has 16 amino acids. V lost 1 base and J lost 0, with 10 bases in between. CDR3 protein: CASSLGPPGSGNTIYF. As DNA, the CDR3 is TGTGCCAGCAGCTTAGGTCCCCCTGGCTCTGGAAACACCATATATTTT.

The chain recombines TRBV5-1 with TRBJ1-4; no clear D. This CDR3 spans 15 amino acids. The V end was cut by 0 bases, the J end by 0 bases, with 6 bases between. Germline loops: CDR1 SGHRS, CDR2 YFSETQ. The CDR3 sequence: CASSLGGATNEKLFF. The CDR3 DNA reads as TGCGCCAGCAGCTTGGGTGGGGCAACTAATGAAAAACTGTTTTTT.

The chain links TRBV19 to TRBJ2-5; D remains ambiguous. V lost 1 base, J lost 2 bases, and 5 bases lay in between. Germline lookup yields CDR1 LNHDA and CDR2 SQIVND (reference sequence). The CDR3 consists of 13 residues. The CDR3 reads CASSIVKQETQYF. CDR3 nucleotide sequence: TGTGCCAGTAGTATAGTAAAGCAAGAGACCCAGTACTTC.

This clone was observed once. The V gene is TRBV2, the J gene TRBJ1-5; possibly TRBD1 for D (6 bases). This CDR3 has 14 residues. Per germline, CDR1 SNHLY and CDR2 FYNNEI. V lost 2 bases, J lost 4 bases, and 9 bases lay in between. Written as DNA, the CDR3 is TGTGCCAGCAGTGAACAGGGGCTGAATCAGCCCCAGCATTTT. Protein product: CASSEQGLNQPQHF.